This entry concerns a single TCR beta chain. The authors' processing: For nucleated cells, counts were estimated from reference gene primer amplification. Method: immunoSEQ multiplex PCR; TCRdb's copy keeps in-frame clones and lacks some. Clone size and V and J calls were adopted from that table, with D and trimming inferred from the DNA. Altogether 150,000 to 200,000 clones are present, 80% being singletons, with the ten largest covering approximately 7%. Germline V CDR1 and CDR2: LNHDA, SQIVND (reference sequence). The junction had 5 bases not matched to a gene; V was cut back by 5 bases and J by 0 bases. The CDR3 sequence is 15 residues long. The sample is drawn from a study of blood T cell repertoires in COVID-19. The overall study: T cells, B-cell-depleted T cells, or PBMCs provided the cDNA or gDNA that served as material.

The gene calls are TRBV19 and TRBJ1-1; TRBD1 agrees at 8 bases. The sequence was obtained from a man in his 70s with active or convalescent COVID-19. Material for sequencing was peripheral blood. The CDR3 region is CASSDTGGMNTEAFF. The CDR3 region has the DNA TGTGCCAGTAGTGATACAGGGGGGATGAACACTGAAGCTTTCTTT.